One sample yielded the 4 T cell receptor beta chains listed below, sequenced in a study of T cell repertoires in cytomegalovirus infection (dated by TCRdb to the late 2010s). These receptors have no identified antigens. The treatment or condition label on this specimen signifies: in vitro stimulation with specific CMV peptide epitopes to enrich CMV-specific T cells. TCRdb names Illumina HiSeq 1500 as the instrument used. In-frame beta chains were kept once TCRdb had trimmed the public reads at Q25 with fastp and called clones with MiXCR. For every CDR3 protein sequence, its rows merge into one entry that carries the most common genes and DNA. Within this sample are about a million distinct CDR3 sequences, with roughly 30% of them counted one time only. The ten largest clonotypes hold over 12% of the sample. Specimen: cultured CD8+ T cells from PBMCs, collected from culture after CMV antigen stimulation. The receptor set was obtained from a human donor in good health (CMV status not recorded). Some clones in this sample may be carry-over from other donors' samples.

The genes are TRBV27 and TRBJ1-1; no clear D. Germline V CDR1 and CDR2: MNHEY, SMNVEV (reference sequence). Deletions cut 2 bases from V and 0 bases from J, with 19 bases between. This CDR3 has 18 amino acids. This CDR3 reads CASSLVFGREGMNTEAFF. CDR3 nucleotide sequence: TGTGCCAGCAGTTTAGTGTTCGGCCGAGAAGGGATGAACACTGAAGCTTTCTTT.

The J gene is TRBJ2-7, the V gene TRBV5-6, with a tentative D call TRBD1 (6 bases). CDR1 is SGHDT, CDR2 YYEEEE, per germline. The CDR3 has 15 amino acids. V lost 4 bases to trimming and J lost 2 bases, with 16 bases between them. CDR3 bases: TGTGCCAGCAGCAAAACCACAGGGCGCGCCTACGAGCAGTACTTC. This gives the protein CASSKTTGRAYEQYF.

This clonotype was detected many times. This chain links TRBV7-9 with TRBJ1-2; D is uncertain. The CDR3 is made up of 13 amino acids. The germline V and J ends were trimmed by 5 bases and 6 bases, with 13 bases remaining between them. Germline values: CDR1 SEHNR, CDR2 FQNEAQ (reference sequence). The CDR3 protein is CASSPSLYNGYTF. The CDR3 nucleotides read TGTGCCAGCAGCCCAAGTTTGTACAATGGCTACACCTTC.

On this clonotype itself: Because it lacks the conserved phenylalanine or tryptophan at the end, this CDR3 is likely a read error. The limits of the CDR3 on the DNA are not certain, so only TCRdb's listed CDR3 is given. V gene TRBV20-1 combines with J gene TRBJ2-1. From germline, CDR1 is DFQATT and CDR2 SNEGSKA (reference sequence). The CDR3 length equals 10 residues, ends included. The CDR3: CSAKGEFTVL.